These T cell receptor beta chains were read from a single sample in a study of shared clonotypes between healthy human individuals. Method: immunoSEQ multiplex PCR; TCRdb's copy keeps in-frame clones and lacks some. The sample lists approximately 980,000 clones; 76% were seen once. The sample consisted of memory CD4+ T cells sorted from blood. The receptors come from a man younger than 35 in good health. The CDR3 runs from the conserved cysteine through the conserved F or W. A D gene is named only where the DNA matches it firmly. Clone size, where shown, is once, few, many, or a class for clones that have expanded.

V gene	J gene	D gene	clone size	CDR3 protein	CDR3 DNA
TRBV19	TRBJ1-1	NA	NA	CASSDVYSISEAFF	TGTGCCAGTAGTGATGTTTACAGTATTTCTGAAGCTTTCTTT
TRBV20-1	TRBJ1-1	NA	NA	CSATPDGEAFF	TGCAGTGCTACCCCGGACGGTGAAGCTTTCTTT
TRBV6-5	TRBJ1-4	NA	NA	CASSYLFGEKLFF	TGTGCCAGCAGTTATTTGTTCGGGGAAAAACTGTTTTTT
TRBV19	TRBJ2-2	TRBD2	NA	CASSPRTSGRGAGELFF	TGTGCCAGTAGTCCCCGGACTAGCGGGAGGGGGGCCGGGGAGCTGTTTTTT
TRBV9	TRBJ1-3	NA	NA	CASTSGGGNTIYF	TGTGCCAGCACATCCGGGGGCGGAAACACCATATATTTT
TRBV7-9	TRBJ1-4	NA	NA	CASSLGSVEKLFF	TGTGCCAGCAGCTTAGGGTCAGTTGAAAAACTGTTTTTT
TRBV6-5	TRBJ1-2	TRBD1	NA	CASSSSHRGNYGYTF	TGTGCCAGCAGCTCATCGCACAGGGGGAACTATGGCTACACCTTC
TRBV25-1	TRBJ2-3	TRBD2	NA	CASSDRTSGRDTQYF	TGTGCCAGCAGTGATCGGACTAGCGGACGAGATACGCAGTATTTT
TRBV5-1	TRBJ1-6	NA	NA	CASSLGQRSIPYNSPLHF	TGCGCCAGCAGCTTGGGGCAGCGAAGCATTCCCTATAATTCACCCCTCCACTTT
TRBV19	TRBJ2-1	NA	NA	CASSILDPRIRNEQFF	TGTGCCAGTAGTATTTTGGACCCACGGATTCGGAATGAGCAGTTCTTC
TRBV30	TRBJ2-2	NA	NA	CAWSVGYGETGELFF	TGTGCCTGGAGTGTAGGCTATGGTGAGACCGGGGAGCTGTTTTTC
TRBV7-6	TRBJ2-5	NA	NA	CASSLAGGWEETQYF	TGTGCCAGCAGTCTAGCCGGTGGGTGGGAAGAGACCCAGTACTTC
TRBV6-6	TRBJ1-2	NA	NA	CASSREYGYTF	TGTGCCAGCAGCCGGGAATATGGCTACACCTTC
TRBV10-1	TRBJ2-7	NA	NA	CASPKVGVPYEQYF	TGCGCCAGCCCCAAAGTCGGGGTACCCTACGAGCAGTACTTC
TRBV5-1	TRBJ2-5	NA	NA	CASSPISVIGETQYF	TGCGCCAGCAGCCCGATATCAGTAATCGGAGAGACCCAGTACTTC
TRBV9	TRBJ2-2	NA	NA	CASSPEAGELFF	TGTGCCAGCAGTCCCGAGGCCGGGGAGCTGTTTTTT
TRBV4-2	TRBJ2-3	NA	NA	CASSQDAQNSFTDTQYF	TGTGCCAGCAGCCAAGATGCTCAGAACTCCTTCACAGATACGCAGTATTTT
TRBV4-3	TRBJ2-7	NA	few	CASSQALQLGREQYF	TGCGCCAGCAGCCAGGCACTACAACTGGGGAGGGAGCAGTACTTC
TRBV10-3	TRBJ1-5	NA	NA	CAILLAPADSNQPQHF	TGTGCCATCTTGTTGGCGCCTGCGGATAGCAATCAGCCCCAGCATTTT
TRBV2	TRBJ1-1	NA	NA	CASRGQLNTEAFF	TGTGCCAGCAGAGGACAGCTGAACACTGAAGCTTTCTTT
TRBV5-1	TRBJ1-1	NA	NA	CASSLEGAGNEAFF	TGCGCCAGCAGCTTGGAAGGGGCCGGGAATGAAGCTTTCTTT
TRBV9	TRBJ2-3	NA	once	CASSVSGVSTDTQYF	TGTGCCAGCAGCGTGTCCGGGGTTAGCACAGATACGCAGTATTTT
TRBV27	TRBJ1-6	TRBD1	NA	CASSLNRGDSPLHF	TGTGCCAGCAGTTTAAACAGGGGAGATTCACCCCTCCACTTT
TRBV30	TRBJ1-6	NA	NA	CAWGKAENSPLHF	TGTGCCTGGGGGAAAGCGGAAAATTCACCCCTCCACTTT
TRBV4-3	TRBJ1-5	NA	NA	CASSQELQGHQPQHF	TGCGCCAGCAGCCAAGAGCTGCAGGGACATCAGCCCCAGCATTTT
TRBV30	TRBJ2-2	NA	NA	CAWSPRGVRENTGELFF	TGTGCCTGGAGTCCCCGGGGAGTTCGCGAGAACACCGGGGAGCTGTTTTTT
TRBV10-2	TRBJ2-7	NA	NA	CASSEQGPRDEQYF	TGCGCCAGCAGTGAGCAGGGCCCGCGCGACGAGCAGTACTTC
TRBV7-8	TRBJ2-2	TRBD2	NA	CASSLDASGRGGELFF	TGTGCCAGCAGCTTAGACGCTAGCGGGAGAGGCGGGGAGCTGTTTTTT
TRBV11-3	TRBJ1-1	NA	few	CASSLDPGKVFF	TGTGCCAGCAGCTTAGATCCGGGGAAGGTTTTCTTT
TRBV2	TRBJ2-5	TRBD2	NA	CASSPGLAETQYF	TGTGCCAGCAGTCCGGGACTAGCTGAGACCCAGTACTTC